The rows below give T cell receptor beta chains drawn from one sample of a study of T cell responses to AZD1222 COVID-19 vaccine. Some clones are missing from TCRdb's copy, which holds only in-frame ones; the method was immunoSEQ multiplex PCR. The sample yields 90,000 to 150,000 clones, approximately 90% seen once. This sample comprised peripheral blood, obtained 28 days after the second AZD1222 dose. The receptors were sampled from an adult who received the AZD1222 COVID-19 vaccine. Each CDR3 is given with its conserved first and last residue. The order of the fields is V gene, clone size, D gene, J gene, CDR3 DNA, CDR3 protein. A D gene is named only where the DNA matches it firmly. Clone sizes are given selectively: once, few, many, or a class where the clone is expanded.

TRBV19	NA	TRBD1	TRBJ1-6	TGTGCCAGTAGCGACCGGGACAGCGATAATTCACCCCTCCACTTT	CASSDRDSDNSPLHF
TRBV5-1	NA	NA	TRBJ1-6	TGCGCCAGCAGCTTGGAGAGCCAAGGTTCACCCCTCCACTTT	CASSLESQGSPLHF
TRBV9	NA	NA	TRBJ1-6	TGTGCCAGCAGCGTAGAGCCAGGTGGGGATTCACCCCTCCACTTT	CASSVEPGGDSPLHF
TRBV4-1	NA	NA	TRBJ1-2	TGCGCCAGCAGCCAAGATTTAGACCTTCCCAGGGGCTATGGCTACACCTTC	CASSQDLDLPRGYGYTF
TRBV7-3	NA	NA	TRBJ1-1	TGTGCCAGCAGCCAACGGGGGCTGAAAGCTTTCTTT	CASSQRGLKAFF
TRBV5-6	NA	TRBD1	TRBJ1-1	TGTGCCAGCATCCGTGACAGGGGGGTGACTGAAGCTTTCTTT	CASIRDRGVTEAFF
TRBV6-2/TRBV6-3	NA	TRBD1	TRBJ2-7	TGTGCCAGCAGTTGGGACAGCCGAAGGAACGAGCAGTACTTC	CASSWDSRRNEQYF
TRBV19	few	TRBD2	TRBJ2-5	TGTGCCAGTAGTAGTAGCGGGGGCCGGGGAGAGACCCAGTACTTC	CASSSSGGRGETQYF
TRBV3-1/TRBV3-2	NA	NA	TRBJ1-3	TGTGCCAGCAGCCAAGAATGGGGGGCTGGAAACACCATATATTTT	CASSQEWGAGNTIYF
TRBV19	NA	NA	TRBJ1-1	TGTGCCAGTACTTCGTCTTGGGGACAAGGCCCCAGGGCTTTCTTT	CASTSSWGQGPRAFF
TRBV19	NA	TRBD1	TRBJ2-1	TGTGCCAGTACCGCCGACAGGGAGACTCCTTACAATGAGCAGTTCTTC	CASTADRETPYNEQFF
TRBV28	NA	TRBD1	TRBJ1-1	TGTGCCAGCATCTCGGGACAGGAACTGAATGAAGCTTTCTTT	CASISGQELNEAFF
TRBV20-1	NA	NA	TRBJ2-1	TGCAGTGCTAGTCGCGGGGTCGGACCCTACAATGAGCAGTTCTTC	CSASRGVGPYNEQFF
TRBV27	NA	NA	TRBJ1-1	TGTGCCAGTTCTCAGATACTAAACCGGAACACTGAAGCTTTCTTT	CASSQILNRNTEAFF
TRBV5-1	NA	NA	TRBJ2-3	TGCGCCAGCAGCTTGGCTGTTAGCACAGATACGCAGTATTTT	CASSLAVSTDTQYF
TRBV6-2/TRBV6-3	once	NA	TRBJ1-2	TGTGCCAGCAGTTACGGACAAAACTATGGCTACACCTTC	CASSYGQNYGYTF
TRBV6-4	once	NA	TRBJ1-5	TGTGCCAGCAGTGACAGGGTACATCAGCCCCAGCATTTT	CASSDRVHQPQHF
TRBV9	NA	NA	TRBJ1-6	TGTGCCAGCAGCGTAGACCCACCGGGGGCGAATAATTCACCCCTCCACTTT	CASSVDPPGANNSPLHF
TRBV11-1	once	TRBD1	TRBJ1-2	TGTGCCAGCAGCTTATCGAACAGGGGAAACTATGGCTACACCTTC	CASSLSNRGNYGYTF
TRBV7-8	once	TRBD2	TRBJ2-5	TGTGCCAGCAGCTTCAGGGAGGGTAAAGAGACCCAGTACTTC	CASSFREGKETQYF
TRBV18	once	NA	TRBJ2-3	TGTGCCAGCTCACCAAGCGCGGGCGGGGGCACAGATACGCAGTATTTT	CASSPSAGGGTDTQYF
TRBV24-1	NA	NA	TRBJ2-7	TGTGCCACCAGTGTCCCTCGGGGTTCCCACGAGCAGTACTTC	CATSVPRGSHEQYF
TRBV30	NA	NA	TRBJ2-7	TGTGCCTGGAGTGTATCGGCAAGAGGCTACGAGCAGTACTTC	CAWSVSARGYEQYF
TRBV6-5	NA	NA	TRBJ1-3	TGTGCCAGCAGTTATAGCAGTTTGGGGCCTGGAAACACCATATATTTT	CASSYSSLGPGNTIYF
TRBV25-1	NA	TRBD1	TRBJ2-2	TGTGCCAGCAGTCCCGGGACAGGGCCCACCGGGGAGCTGTTTTTT	CASSPGTGPTGELFF
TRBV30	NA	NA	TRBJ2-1	TGTGCCTGGAGTCGGAATGATGAGCAGTTCTTC	CAWSRNDEQFF
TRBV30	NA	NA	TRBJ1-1	TGTGCCTGGAACCTAGGGCAAGGGGAGAACACTGAAGCTTTCTTT	CAWNLGQGENTEAFF
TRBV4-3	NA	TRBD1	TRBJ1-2	TGCGCCAGCAGCCAGGACGGACAGGGGGCTTTCGGGTATGGCTACACCTTC	CASSQDGQGAFGYGYTF
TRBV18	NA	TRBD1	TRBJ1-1	TGTGCCAGCTCACTTGGGACAGGGACTGAAGCTTTCTTT	CASSLGTGTEAFF